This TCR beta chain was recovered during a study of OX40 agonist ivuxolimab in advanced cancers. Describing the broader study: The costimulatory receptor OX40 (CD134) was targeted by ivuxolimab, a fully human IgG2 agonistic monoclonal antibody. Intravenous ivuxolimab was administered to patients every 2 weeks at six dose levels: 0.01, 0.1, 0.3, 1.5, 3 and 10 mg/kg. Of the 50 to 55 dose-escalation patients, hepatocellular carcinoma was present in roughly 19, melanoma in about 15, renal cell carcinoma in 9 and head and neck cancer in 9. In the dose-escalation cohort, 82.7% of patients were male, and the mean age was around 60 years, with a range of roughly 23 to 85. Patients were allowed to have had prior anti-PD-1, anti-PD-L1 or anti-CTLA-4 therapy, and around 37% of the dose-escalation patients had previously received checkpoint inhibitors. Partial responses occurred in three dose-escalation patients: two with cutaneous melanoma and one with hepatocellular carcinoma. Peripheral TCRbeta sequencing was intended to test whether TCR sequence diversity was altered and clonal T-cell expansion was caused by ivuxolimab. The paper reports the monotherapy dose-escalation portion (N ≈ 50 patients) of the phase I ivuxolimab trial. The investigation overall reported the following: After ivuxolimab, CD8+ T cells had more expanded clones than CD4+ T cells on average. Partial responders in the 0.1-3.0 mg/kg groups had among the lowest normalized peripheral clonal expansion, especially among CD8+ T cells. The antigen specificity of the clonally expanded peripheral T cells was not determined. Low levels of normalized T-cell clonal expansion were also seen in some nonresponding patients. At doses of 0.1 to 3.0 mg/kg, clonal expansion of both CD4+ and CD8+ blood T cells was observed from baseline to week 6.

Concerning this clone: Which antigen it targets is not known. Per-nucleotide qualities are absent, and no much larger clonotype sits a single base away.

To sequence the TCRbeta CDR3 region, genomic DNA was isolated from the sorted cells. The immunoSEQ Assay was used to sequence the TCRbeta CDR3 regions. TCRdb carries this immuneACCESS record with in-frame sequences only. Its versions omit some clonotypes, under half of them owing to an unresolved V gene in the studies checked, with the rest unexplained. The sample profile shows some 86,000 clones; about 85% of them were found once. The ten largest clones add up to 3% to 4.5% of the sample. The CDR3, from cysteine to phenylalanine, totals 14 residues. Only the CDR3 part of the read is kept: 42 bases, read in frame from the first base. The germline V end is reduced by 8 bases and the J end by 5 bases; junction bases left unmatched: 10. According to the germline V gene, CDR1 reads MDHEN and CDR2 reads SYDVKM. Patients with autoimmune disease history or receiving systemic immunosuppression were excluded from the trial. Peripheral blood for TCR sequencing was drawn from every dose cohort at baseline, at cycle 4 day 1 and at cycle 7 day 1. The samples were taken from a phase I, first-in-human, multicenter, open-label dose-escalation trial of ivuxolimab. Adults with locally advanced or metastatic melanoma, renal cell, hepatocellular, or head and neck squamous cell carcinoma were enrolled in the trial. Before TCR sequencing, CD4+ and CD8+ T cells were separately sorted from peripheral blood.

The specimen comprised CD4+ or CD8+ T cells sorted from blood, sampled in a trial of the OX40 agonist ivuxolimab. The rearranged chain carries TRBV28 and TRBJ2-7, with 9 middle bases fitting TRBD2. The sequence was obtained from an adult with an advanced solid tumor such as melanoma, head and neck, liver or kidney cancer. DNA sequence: TGTGCCAGCCGGTTTAGCGGGAGTGACGACGAGCAGTACTTC. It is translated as CASRFSGSDDEQYF.